The T cell receptor (beta chain) described here comes from a study of cytomegalovirus exposure and HLA in healthy donors. Only in-frame clones appear in the TCRdb table, and some are missing; sequencing was by immunoSEQ multiplex PCR. Among approximately 150,000 clones listed, roughly 89% were seen once. Germline-derived CDR1 and CDR2 are SEHNR and FQNEAQ (reference sequence). The V segment lost 5 bases and the J segment 4 bases; nucleotides outside the gene matches: 7. The CDR3 sequence is 14 residues long. This clone was counted once. The chain uses TRBV7-9 and TRBJ1-2; TRBD1 agrees at 7 bases. Sequencing used PBMCs. The TCR sequence derives from a woman under 30 in good health and CMV-seropositive. The chain's CDR3 is CASSHRDSPYGYTF. The CDR3 nucleotides read TGTGCCAGCAGCCATCGGGACAGCCCCTATGGCTACACCTTC.